This passage covers 17 T cell receptor beta chains from one sample sequenced in a study of CD8 T cells in ankylosing spondylitis. In TCRdb, the 5' RACE reads were re-called with MiXCR into one record per CDR3 protein. The sample holds fewer than 350,000 distinct CDR3 sequences, roughly 11% seen once. Sequencing was performed on blood, either unsorted or a sorted T cell fraction (not recorded which). These receptors were obtained from a female donor with ankylosing spondylitis or in good health (not recorded which).

This clonotype was observed at least ten times. This chain joins TRBV20-1 and TRBJ1-5; D unclear. CDR3 length: 13 residues. The V end was cut by 1 base, the J end by 6 bases, with 10 bases between. From germline, CDR1 is DFQATT and CDR2 SNEGSKA (reference sequence). The CDR3 loop reads CSARANIGQPQHF. The CDR3 nucleotides read TGCAGTGCTAGAGCGAATATTGGTCAGCCCCAGCATTTT.

The table lists this clonotype with many counts. The chain links TRBV12-3 or TRBV12-4 to TRBJ1-5; D remains unclear. CDR3 length: 14 amino acids. Trimming removed 5 bases from V and 0 bases from J, with 8 bases in between. CDR3 bases: TGTGCCAGCAGTGCGGACTATAGCAATCAGCCCCAGCATTTT. Protein: CASSADYSNQPQHF.

This clonotype appeared many times. The chain is built from TRBV12-3 or TRBV12-4 and TRBJ2-1; no reliable D call. This CDR3 contains 11 residues. V was shortened by 6 bases and J by 5 bases, with 5 bases between the two germline ends. CDR3 in DNA: TGTGCCAGCAGCTCTGACAATGAGCAGTTCTTC. Protein product: CASSSDNEQFF.

This clonotype was counted at least ten times. This CDR3 is CASSPPGNAGYYGYTF. CDR3 nucleotides: TGTGCCAGCAGCCCTCCAGGGAATGCGGGATACTATGGCTACACCTTC. The V call is TRBV7-2, the J call TRBJ1-2; perhaps TRBD1 as D (5 bases). The CDR3 sequence is 16 residues long. The V gene's germline CDR1 is SGHTA and CDR2 FQGNSA. Trimming cost V 5 bases and J 3 bases, with 19 bases left between them.

The chain carries TRBV7-3 and TRBJ2-2; D is possibly TRBD2 (6 bases). From germline, CDR1 is SGHTA and CDR2 FQGTGA. The V gene lost 1 base and the J gene lost 0 bases, with 9 bases spanning the gap. The CDR3 has 16 residues. In nucleotides, the CDR3 is TGTGCCAGCAGCTTAAAATGGGGGGCGAACACCGGGGAGCTGTTTTTT. Amino acids: CASSLKWGANTGELFF.

This clonotype was counted ten times or more. The genes are TRBV9 and TRBJ1-2, with D uncertain. Trimming took off 0 bases at V and 5 bases at J, with 8 bases between the two ends. Per the germline V gene, CDR1 is SGDLS and CDR2 is YYNGEE. The CDR3 consists of 13 residues. The CDR3 protein is CASSVASEYGYTF. The DNA of the CDR3 is TGTGCCAGCAGCGTAGCTTCGGAGTATGGCTACACCTTC.

This clonotype was counted between two and nine times. V gene TRBV4-2 combines with J gene TRBJ2-7; 8 positions match TRBD1. This CDR3 has 16 residues. V gave up 4 bases and J gave up 3 bases; unmatched junction bases: 11. The germline gives CDR1 LGHNA, CDR2 YNFKEQ. CDR3: CASSPQRDRILYEQYF. Written as DNA, the CDR3 is TGTGCCAGCAGCCCCCAGAGGGACAGGATCCTCTACGAGCAGTACTTC.

V and J are TRBV5-1 and TRBJ2-2; D possibly uses TRBD1 or TRBD2 (5 bases each). Trimming took off 3 bases at V and 6 bases at J, with 9 bases between the two ends. Germline V gene data show CDR1 as SGHRS and CDR2 as YFSETQ. The CDR3 consists of 13 residues. CDR3 amino acids: CASSWMGAGELFF. CDR3 in DNA: TGCGCCAGCAGCTGGATGGGGGCCGGGGAGCTGTTTTTT.

This clonotype was counted many times. The chain combines TRBV9 with TRBJ2-1; D not resolved. Germline V CDR1 and CDR2: SGDLS, YYNGEE. The CDR3 sequence is 16 residues long. The germline V and J ends were trimmed by 4 bases and 2 bases, with 16 bases remaining between them. CDR3 sequence reads: CASSYQAVGPYNEQFF. CDR3 sequence (DNA): TGTGCCAGCAGCTACCAGGCAGTAGGGCCCTACAATGAGCAGTTCTTC.

This clonotype was counted at least ten times. The J gene is TRBJ2-2, the V gene TRBV27; D possibly corresponds to TRBD1 (5 bases). The length of the CDR3 is 13 residues. Trimming stripped 5 bases from V and 3 bases from J, with 7 bases between. The germline CDR1 and CDR2 sequences are MNHEY and SMNVEV (reference sequence). CDR3 amino acids: CASSTGDTGELFF. The CDR3 DNA reads TGTGCCAGCAGTACAGGAGACACCGGGGAGCTGTTTTTT.

For this clonotype: Because the CDR3's place on the DNA is in doubt, the DNA is left out and the CDR3 is given as listed by TCRdb. The chain combines TRBV28 with TRBJ2-3; the D call in the table, TRBD1, was not verified against the DNA. Germline values: CDR1 MDHEN, CDR2 SYDVKM. The CDR3 length is 11 residues, termini included. The CDR3 protein is CATDVGQGALF.

This clonotype was found many times. The chain employs TRBV27 and TRBJ2-7, with D perhaps matching TRBD1 or TRBD2 (5 bases each). The germline V and J ends were trimmed by 2 bases and 4 bases, with 12 bases remaining between them. Per the germline V gene, CDR1 is MNHEY and CDR2 is SMNVEV (reference sequence). This CDR3 contains 14 residues. CDR3 DNA sequence: TGTGCCAGCAGTTTAGGGACCCCGGGGTACGAGCAGTACTTC. Translated, it gives CASSLGTPGYEQYF.

There are a few counts of this clonotype. The chain has TRBV20-1 and TRBJ2-3; 8 bases agree with TRBD1. V shed 5 bases, J shed 2 bases, and the junction held 6 bases outside the gene matches. Germline CDR1 and CDR2: DFQATT and SNEGSKA (reference sequence). CDR3 length equals 14 residues. The CDR3 loop is CSAVDRGDTDTQYF. The CDR3 DNA reads TGCAGTGCTGTCGACAGGGGAGACACAGATACGCAGTATTTT.

The table lists this clonotype with many counts. J is TRBJ2-1 and V is TRBV12-3 or TRBV12-4; 7 nucleotides line up with TRBD1. The CDR3 has 13 amino acids. V was clipped by 6 bases and J by 10 bases; unmatched bases: 9. CDR3 coding DNA: TGTGCCAGCAGGCCTACGACAGGGCACGAGCAGTTCTTC. Encoded protein: CASRPTTGHEQFF.

V and J are TRBV10-2 and TRBJ2-7; perhaps D is TRBD1 or TRBD2 (6 bases each). Germline CDR1 and CDR2: WSHSY and SAAADI. The germline V and J ends were trimmed by 8 bases and 4 bases, with 15 bases remaining between them. This CDR3 has 13 amino acids. The chain's CDR3 is CASYRGGGYEQYF. CDR3 nucleotide sequence: TGCGCCAGCTATAGAGGAGGGGGTTACGAGCAGTACTTC.

This clonotype turned up a few times. The chain links TRBV5-1 to TRBJ2-3, with no clear D. This CDR3 spans 15 amino acids. V lost 4 bases, J lost 4 bases, and 16 bases lay in between. Germline CDR1 is SGHRS and CDR2 is YFSETQ. CDR3 nucleotide sequence: TGCGCCAGCAGCGTCCAGCTGGGTCCGGCAGATACGCAGTATTTT. Translating it yields CASSVQLGPADTQYF. Full variable domain (rest looked up from reference TRBV5-1 and TRBJ2-3): KAGVTQTPRYLIKTRGQQVTLSCSPISGHRSVSWYQQTPGQGLQFLFEYFSETQRNKGNFPGRFSGRQFSNSRSEMNVSTLELGDSALYLCASSVQLGPADTQYFGPGTRLTVL.

The chain is built from TRBV6-2 or TRBV6-3 and TRBJ1-1; D might be TRBD1 (5 bases). V was trimmed by 9 bases and J by 3 bases, leaving 11 bases between them. The CDR3 length is 12 residues. The germline CDR1 and CDR2 sequences are MNHEY and SVGEGT. The CDR3 sequence is CASAWGYTEAFF. The DNA for the CDR3 is TGTGCCAGTGCCTGGGGGTACACTGAAGCTTTCTTT.